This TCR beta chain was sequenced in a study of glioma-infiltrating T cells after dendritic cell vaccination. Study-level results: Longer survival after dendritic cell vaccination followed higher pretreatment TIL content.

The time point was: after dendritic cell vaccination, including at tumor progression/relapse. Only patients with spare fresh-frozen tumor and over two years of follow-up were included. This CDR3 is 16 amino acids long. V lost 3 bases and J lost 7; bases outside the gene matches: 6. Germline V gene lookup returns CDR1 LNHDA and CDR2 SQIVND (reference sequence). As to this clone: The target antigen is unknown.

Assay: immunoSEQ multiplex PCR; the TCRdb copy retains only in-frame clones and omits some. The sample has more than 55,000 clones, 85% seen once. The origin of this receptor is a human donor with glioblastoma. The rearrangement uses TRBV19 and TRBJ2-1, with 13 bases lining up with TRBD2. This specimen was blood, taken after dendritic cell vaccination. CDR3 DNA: TGTGCCAGTAGTATTACTAGCGGGGGGGTCAAGAATGAGCAGTTCTTC. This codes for CASSITSGGVKNEQFF.